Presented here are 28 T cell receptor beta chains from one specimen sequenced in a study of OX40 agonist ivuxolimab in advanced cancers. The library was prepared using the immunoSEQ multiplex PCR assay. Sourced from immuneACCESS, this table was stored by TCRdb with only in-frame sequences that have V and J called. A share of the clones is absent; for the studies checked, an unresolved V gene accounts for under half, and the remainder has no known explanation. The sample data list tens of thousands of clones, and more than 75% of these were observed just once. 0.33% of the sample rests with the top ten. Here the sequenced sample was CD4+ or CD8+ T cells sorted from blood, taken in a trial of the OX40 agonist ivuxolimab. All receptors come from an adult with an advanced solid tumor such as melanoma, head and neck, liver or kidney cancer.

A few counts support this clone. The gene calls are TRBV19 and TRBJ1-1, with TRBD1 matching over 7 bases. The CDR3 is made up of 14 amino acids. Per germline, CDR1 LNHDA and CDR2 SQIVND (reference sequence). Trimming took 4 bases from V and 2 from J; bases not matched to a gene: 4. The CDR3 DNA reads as TGTGCCAGTAGTACACAGGGGCCTAACACTGAAGCTTTCTTT. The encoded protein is CASSTQGPNTEAFF.

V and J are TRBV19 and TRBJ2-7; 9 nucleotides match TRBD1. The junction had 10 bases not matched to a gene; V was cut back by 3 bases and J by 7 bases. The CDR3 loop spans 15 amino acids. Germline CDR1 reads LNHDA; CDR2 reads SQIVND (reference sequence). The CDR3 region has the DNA TGTGCCAGTAGTATCACCGGGACAGGGCGACTAGAGCAGTACTTC. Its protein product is CASSITGTGRLEQYF.

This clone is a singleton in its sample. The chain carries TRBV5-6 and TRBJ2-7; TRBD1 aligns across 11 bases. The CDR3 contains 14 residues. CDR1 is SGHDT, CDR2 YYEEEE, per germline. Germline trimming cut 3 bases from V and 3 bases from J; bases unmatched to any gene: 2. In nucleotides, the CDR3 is TGTGCCAGCAGCTGGGGGACAGGGGGCTACGAGCAGTACTTC. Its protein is CASSWGTGGYEQYF.

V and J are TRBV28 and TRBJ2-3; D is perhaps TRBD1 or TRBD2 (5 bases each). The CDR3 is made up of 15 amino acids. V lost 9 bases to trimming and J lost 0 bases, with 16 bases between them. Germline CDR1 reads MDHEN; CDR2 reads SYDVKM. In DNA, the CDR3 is TGTGCCAGGCCCGGGCCGGGGCTGAGCACAGATACGCAGTATTTT. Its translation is CARPGPGLSTDTQYF.

As DNA, the CDR3 is TGCGCCAGCAGCCCCTTTGAACTGCCGTCCCTCGACGAGCAGTACTTC. This sequence encodes CASSPFELPSLDEQYF. The chain links TRBV4-1 to TRBJ2-7, with D unclear. Germline V gives CDR1 MGHRA, CDR2 YSYEKL. The V gene lost 4 bases and the J gene lost 5 bases, with 21 bases spanning the gap. The CDR3 is 16 residues long.

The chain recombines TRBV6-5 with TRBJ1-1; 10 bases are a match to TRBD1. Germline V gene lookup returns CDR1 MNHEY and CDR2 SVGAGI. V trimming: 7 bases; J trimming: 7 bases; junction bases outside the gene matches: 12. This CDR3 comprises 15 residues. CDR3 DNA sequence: TGTGCCAGCACCCGGGGAGGGACAGGGGTGAATGAAGCTTTCTTT. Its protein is CASTRGGTGVNEAFF.

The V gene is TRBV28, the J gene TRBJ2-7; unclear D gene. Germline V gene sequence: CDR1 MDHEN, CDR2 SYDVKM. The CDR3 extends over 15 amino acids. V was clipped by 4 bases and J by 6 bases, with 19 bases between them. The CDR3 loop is CASSSPSTSLAEQYF. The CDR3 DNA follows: TGTGCCAGCAGTTCCCCCTCGACCTCGCTGGCCGAGCAGTACTTC.

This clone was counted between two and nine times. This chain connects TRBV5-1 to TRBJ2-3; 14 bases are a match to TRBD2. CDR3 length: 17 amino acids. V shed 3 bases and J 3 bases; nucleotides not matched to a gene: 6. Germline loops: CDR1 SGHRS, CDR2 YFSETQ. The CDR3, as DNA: TGCGCCAGCAGCTGGGGACTAGCGGGAGACCAGACAGATACGCAGTATTTT. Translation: CASSWGLAGDQTDTQYF.

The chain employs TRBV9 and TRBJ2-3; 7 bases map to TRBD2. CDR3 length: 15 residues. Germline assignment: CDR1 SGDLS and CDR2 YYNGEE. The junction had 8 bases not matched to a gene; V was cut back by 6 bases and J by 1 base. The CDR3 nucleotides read TGTGCCAGCAAGCCCTGGGGGGGAGGCACAGATACGCAGTATTTT. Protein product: CASKPWGGGTDTQYF.

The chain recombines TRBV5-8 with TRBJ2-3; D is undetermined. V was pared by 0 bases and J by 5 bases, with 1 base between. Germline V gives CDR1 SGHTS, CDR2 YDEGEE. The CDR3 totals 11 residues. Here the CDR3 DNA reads TGTGCCAGCAGCTTGGGAGATACGCAGTATTTT. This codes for CASSLGDTQYF.

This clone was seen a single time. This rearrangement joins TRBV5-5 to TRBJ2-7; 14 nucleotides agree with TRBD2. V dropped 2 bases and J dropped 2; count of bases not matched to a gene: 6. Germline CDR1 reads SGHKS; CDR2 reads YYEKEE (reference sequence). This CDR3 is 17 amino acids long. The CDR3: CASSFFLTSGRAYEQYF. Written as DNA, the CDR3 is TGTGCCAGCAGCTTTTTCTTGACTAGCGGGAGGGCCTACGAGCAGTACTTC.

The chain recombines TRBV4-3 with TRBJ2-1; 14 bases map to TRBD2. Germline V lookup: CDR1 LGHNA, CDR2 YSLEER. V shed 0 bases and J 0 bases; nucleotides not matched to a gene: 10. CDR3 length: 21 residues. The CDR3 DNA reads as TGCGCCAGCAGCCAAGATCTGGGGACTAGCGGGAGTACAGGCTCCTACAATGAGCAGTTCTTC. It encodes CASSQDLGTSGSTGSYNEQFF.

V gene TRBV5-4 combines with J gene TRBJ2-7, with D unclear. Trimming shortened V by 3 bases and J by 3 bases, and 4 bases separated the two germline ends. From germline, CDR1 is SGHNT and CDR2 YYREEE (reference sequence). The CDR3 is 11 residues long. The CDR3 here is CASSSYYEQYF. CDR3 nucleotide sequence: TGTGCCAGCAGCTCGTACTACGAGCAGTACTTC.

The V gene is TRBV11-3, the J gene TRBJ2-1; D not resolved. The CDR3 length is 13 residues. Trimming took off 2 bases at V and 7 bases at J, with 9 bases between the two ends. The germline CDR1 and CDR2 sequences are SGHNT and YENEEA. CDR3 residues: CASSLIVGNEQFF. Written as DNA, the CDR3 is TGTGCCAGCAGCTTAATAGTAGGTAATGAGCAGTTCTTC.

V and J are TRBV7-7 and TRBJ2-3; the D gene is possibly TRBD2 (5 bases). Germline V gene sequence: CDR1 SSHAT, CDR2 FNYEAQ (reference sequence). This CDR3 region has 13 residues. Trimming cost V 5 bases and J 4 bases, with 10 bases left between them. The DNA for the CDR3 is TGTGCCAGCAGCCCACTAGGGCCAGATACGCAGTATTTT. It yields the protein CASSPLGPDTQYF.

CDR3 sequence: CASSPESNEQYF. CDR3 coding DNA: TGTGCCAGCTCACCTGAGTCTAACGAGCAGTACTTC. This sequence joins TRBV18 and TRBJ2-7; D call uncertain. The V and J ends lost 3 bases and 5 bases respectively, with 8 bases between them. This CDR3 has 12 residues. CDR1 is KGHSH and CDR2 is LQKENI in the germline V gene. Supplemented by reference TRBV18 and TRBJ2-7, the full variable domain reads NAGVMQNPRHLVRRRGQEARLRCSPMKGHSHVYWYRQLPEEGLKFMVYLQKENIIDESGMPKERFSAEFPKEGPSILRIQQVVRGDSAAYFCASSPESNEQYFGPGTRLTVT.

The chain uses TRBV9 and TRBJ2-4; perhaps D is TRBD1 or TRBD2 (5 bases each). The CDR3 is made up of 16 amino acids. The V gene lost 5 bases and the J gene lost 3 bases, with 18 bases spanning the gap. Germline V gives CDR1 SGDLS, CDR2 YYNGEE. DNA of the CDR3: TGTGCCAGCAGACAGCGGCTACAGAGGGGCAAAAACATTCAGTACTTC. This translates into CASRQRLQRGKNIQYF.

Here the CDR3 reads CASIKRGTSYEQYF. The CDR3 DNA is TGTGCCAGCATCAAAAGGGGGACTTCCTACGAGCAGTACTTC. The rearrangement uses TRBV6-1 and TRBJ2-7; D might be TRBD1 or TRBD2, each matching 6 bases. The germline V and J ends were trimmed by 7 bases and 1 base, with 14 bases remaining between them. Germline V CDR1 and CDR2: MNHNS, SASEGT. CDR3 size: 14 residues.

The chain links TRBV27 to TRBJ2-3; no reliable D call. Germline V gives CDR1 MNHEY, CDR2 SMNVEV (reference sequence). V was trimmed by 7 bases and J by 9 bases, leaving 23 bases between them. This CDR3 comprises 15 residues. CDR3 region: CASNPLGVGSATQYF. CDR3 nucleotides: TGTGCCAGCAATCCACTTGGGGTGGGTTCGGCGACGCAGTATTTT.

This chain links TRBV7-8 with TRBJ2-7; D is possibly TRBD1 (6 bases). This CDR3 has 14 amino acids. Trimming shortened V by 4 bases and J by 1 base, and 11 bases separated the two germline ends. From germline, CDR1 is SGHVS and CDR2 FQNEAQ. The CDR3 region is CASSYGQNSYEQYF. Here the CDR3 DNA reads TGTGCCAGCAGCTATGGACAGAATTCCTACGAGCAGTACTTC.

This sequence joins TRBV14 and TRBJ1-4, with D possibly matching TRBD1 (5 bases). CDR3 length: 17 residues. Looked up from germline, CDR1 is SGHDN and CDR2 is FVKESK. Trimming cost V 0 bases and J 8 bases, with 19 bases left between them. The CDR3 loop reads CASSQDSYWGNREKLFF. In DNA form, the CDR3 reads TGTGCCAGCAGCCAAGATTCCTATTGGGGCAACCGCGAAAAACTGTTTTTT.

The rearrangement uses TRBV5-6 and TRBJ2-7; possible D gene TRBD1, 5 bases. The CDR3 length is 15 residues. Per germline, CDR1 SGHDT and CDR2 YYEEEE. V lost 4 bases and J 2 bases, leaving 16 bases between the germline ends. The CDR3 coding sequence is TGTGCCAGCAGCGTAGACAGACCAACGACCTACGAGCAGTACTTC. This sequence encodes CASSVDRPTTYEQYF.

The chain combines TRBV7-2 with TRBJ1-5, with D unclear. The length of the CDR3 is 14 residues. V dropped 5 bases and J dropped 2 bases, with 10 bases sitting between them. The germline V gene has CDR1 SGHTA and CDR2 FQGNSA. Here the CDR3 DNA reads TGTGCCAGCAGCCCCTCCAGACGCAATCAGCCCCAGCATTTT. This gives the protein CASSPSRRNQPQHF. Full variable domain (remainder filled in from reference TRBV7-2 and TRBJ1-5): GAGVSQSPSNKVTEKGKDVELRCDPISGHTALYWYRQSLGQGLEFLIYFQGNSAPDKSGLPSDRFSAERTGGSVSTLTIQRTQQEDSAVYLCASSPSRRNQPQHFGDGTRLSIL.

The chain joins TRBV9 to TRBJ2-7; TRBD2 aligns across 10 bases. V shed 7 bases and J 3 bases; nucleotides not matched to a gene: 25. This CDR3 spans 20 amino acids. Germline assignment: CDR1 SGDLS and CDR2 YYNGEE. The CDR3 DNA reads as TGTGCCAGCTCATTAAATCCCAGCCCCACGAGGACTAGCGGACACTACGAGCAGTACTTC. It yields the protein CASSLNPSPTRTSGHYEQYF.

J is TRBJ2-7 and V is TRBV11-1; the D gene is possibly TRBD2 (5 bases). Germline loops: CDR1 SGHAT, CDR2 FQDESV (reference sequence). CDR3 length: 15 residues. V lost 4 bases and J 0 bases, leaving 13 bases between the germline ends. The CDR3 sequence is CASSSGVNPSYEQYF. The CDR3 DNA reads TGTGCCAGCAGCTCCGGGGTTAACCCCTCCTACGAGCAGTACTTC.

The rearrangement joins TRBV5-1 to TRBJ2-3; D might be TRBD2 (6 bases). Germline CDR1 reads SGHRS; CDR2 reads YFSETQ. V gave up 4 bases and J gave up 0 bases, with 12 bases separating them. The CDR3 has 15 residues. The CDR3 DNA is TGCGCCAGCAGCGGCGGTAGCGGTAGCACAGATACGCAGTATTTT. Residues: CASSGGSGSTDTQYF.

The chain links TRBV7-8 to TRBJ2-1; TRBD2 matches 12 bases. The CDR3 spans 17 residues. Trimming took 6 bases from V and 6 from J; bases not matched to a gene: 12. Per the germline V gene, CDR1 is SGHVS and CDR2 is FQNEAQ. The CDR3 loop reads CASRTLAGGPVGNEQFF. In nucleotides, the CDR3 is TGTGCCAGCAGGACCCTAGCGGGAGGGCCGGTGGGCAATGAGCAGTTCTTC.

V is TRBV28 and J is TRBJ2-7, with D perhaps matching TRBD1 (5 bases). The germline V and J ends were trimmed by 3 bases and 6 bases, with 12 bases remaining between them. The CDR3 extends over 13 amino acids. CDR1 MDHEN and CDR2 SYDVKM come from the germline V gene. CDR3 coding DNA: TGTGCCAGCAGTTTGGACATGGCTGCCGAGCAGTACTTC. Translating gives CASSLDMAAEQYF.